This T cell receptor (beta chain) stems from a study of T-cell memory formation after mild COVID-19. From germline, CDR1 is MNHEY and CDR2 SVGEGT. Trimming shortened V by 5 bases and J by 2 bases, and 19 bases separated the two germline ends. CDR3 size: 16 residues. Notes on this clonotype: Antigen unknown.

General study findings and limits: Day 15 to 85 contracting clones showed balanced CD4/CD8; later expanders leaned CD4+.

Using its own MiXCR run on the 5' RACE reads, TCRdb lists one record per CDR3 protein. The repertoire holds some 330,000 distinct CDR3 sequences, with roughly 21% as singletons. This TCR was sampled from an adult woman who had mild COVID-19 (a few samples of this study predate the infection). Cell type and time point are not known. The sequenced material came from PBMCs or a T cell subset sorted from them (not recorded which). This chain connects TRBV6-2 or TRBV6-3 to TRBJ2-7; D remains unclear. Here the CDR3 reads CASSLPLGVPTYEQYF. CDR3 sequence (DNA): TGTGCCAGCAGTCTTCCCCTAGGCGTCCCAACCTACGAGCAGTACTTC.